This T cell receptor (beta chain) was observed in a study of beta chain features in type 1 diabetes. Findings of the study overall: Shorter TCRB CDR3s, moderately but significantly so, marked every one of the four CD4+ subsets in Type 1 diabetes patients.

Comment on this clone: Its antigen is undetermined.

V lost 3 bases to trimming and J lost 3 bases; unmatched junction nucleotides: 5. The CDR3 covers 15 residues. From germline, CDR1 is ENHRY and CDR2 SYGVKD. Since all of the isolated RNA was reverse transcribed, expressed TCRB transcripts were what got sequenced. The table came from immunoSEQ multiplex PCR; TCRdb's copy has only in-frame clones and leaves some out. The sample holds approximately 150,000 clones; approximately 9.9% are singletons and the top ten take around 2.5%. The TCR was taken from a woman between 18 and 30 years old in good health. This rearrangement joins TRBV10-3 to TRBJ2-7; 10 positions agree with TRBD1. The sequencing input was central memory CD4+ T cells from blood. The CDR3 spells CAISDRGQGNYEQYF. The CDR3 DNA reads as TGTGCCATCAGTGATAGGGGACAGGGGAACTACGAGCAGTACTTC.